Presented here are 27 T cell receptor beta chains from one specimen sequenced in a study of beta chain features in type 1 diabetes. Expressed TCRB transcripts got sequenced, as all isolated RNA was reverse transcribed. Profiled with immunoSEQ multiplex PCR; TCRdb holds only in-frame clones, not every one. The sample holds some 300,000 clones, 8% seen once. Input material: central memory CD4+ T cells from blood. The source is a young woman in good health.

The table lists this clone with many counts. This chain connects TRBV7-2 to TRBJ1-5, with D maybe TRBD1 (6 bases). Looked up from germline, CDR1 is SGHTA and CDR2 is FQGNSA. This CDR3 spans 18 amino acids. The V and J ends lost 2 bases and 4 bases respectively, with 21 bases between them. Written as DNA, the CDR3 is TGTGCCAGCAGCTTATTGTCCTCGTCAGGGGTCACGAATCAGCCCCAGCATTTT. It is translated as CASSLLSSSGVTNQPQHF.

This clone was detected a few times. This chain connects TRBV14 to TRBJ1-1; tentatively, D is TRBD1 (5 bases). Germline V gene lookup returns CDR1 SGHDN and CDR2 FVKESK. Trimming took 2 bases from V and 3 from J, leaving 7 bases between them. CDR3 length: 13 amino acids. This CDR3 is CASSQWGYTEAFF. The DNA of the CDR3 is TGTGCCAGCAGCCAATGGGGCTACACTGAAGCTTTCTTT.

The gene calls are TRBV28 and TRBJ1-3, with D tentatively TRBD1 (6 bases). The CDR3 has 16 residues. V lost 6 bases and J lost 0, with 15 bases in between. Germline V lookup: CDR1 MDHEN, CDR2 SYDVKM. DNA for the CDR3: TGTGCCAGCAGGGTGGACCAGGGGAACTCTGGAAACACCATATATTTT. It is translated as CASRVDQGNSGNTIYF.

This chain links TRBV5-1 with TRBJ2-2, with D maybe TRBD2 (5 bases). The CDR3 length is 18 residues. The ends were cut back, 3 bases at V and 0 bases at J, with 18 bases in the middle. CDR1 is SGHRS, CDR2 YFSETQ, per germline. CDR3 sequence (DNA): TGCGCCAGCAGCTACGCCTTTACGGGAATCGCGAACACCGGGGAGCTGTTTTTT. Amino acid sequence: CASSYAFTGIANTGELFF.

This clone has more than one count but fewer than ten. This chain joins TRBV5-6 and TRBJ1-2; 11 bases agree with TRBD1. Trimming removed 4 bases from V and 10 bases from J; junction bases left unmatched: 9. Per the germline V gene, CDR1 is SGHDT and CDR2 is YYEEEE. This CDR3 is 14 amino acids long. The CDR3 sequence: CASSVRTGGHDYTF. CDR3 DNA: TGTGCCAGCAGCGTACGGACAGGGGGCCACGACTACACCTTC. The entire variable domain, with the rest obtained from reference TRBV5-6 and TRBJ1-2, is as follows: DAGVTQSPTHLIKTRGQQVTLRCSPKSGHDTVSWYQQALGQGPQFIFQYYEEEERQRGNFPDRFSGHQFPNYSSELNVNALLLGDSALYLCASSVRTGGHDYTFGSGTRLTVV.

This chain uses TRBV29-1 with TRBJ2-5; 9 nucleotides match TRBD1. The germline V gene has CDR1 SQVTM and CDR2 ANQGSEA. The CDR3 loop spans 12 amino acids. With 7 bases clipped from V and 4 bases from J, the junction kept 4 bases outside the gene matches. The CDR3 sequence: CSARQGVETQYF. Here the CDR3 DNA reads TGCAGCGCCCGACAGGGGGTAGAGACCCAGTACTTC.

V and J are TRBV27 and TRBJ2-3; 8 nucleotides match TRBD1. Unmatched junction bases numbered 11, after V lost 3 bases and J lost 3 bases. The CDR3 length is 17 residues. Per germline, CDR1 MNHEY and CDR2 SMNVEV (reference sequence). The CDR3 loop is CASSLVQGALGTDTQYF. The CDR3 bases are TGTGCCAGCAGTTTGGTTCAGGGGGCGCTGGGAACAGATACGCAGTATTTT.

In this sample, this clone turned up many times. This chain joins TRBV11-2 and TRBJ2-2, with 13 bases lining up with TRBD2. Germline lookup yields CDR1 SGHAT and CDR2 FQNNGV. With 1 base clipped from V and 4 bases from J, the junction kept 3 bases outside the gene matches. CDR3 size: 17 residues. Here the CDR3 reads CASSLGTSGGGTGELFF. In DNA, the CDR3 is TGTGCCAGCAGCTTAGGGACTAGCGGGGGTGGCACCGGGGAGCTGTTTTTT.

The gene calls are TRBV7-2 and TRBJ2-1; TRBD1 matches 11 bases. The J segment lost 8 bases and the V segment lost 0 bases, leaving 6 bases of the junction unmatched. In germline, CDR1 is SGHTA, CDR2 FQGNSA. The CDR3 length is 16 residues. The CDR3 sequence is CASSLAPGQGADEQFF. The DNA for the CDR3 is TGTGCCAGCAGCTTAGCGCCCGGACAGGGGGCAGATGAGCAGTTCTTC. Complete variable domain (other parts from reference TRBV7-2 and TRBJ2-1): GAGVSQSPSNKVTEKGKDVELRCDPISGHTALYWYRQSLGQGLEFLIYFQGNSAPDKSGLPSDRFSAERTGGSVSTLTIQRTQQEDSAVYLCASSLAPGQGADEQFFGPGTRLTVL.

This clone showed up many times. The chain carries TRBV29-1 and TRBJ2-1; TRBD2 agrees at 12 bases. CDR3 length: 13 residues. J was trimmed by 8 bases and V by 7 bases; bases with no gene match: 6. Germline lookup yields CDR1 SQVTM and CDR2 ANQGSEA. The CDR3 spells CSAPTSGSYEQFF. CDR3 nucleotides: TGCAGCGCCCCGACTAGCGGGAGTTATGAGCAGTTCTTC.

This clone was seen a handful of times. The chain links TRBV30 to TRBJ1-1, with TRBD1 matching over 7 bases. Germline CDR1 and CDR2: GTSNPN and SVGIG (reference sequence). The ends lost 4 bases at V and 2 bases at J; junction bases unmatched: 4. This CDR3 is 13 amino acids long. The CDR3: CAWMGQINTEAFF. The CDR3, as DNA: TGTGCCTGGATGGGACAGATAAACACTGAAGCTTTCTTT.

The rearrangement links TRBV19 to TRBJ1-1, with D perhaps matching TRBD1 (5 bases). This CDR3 is built from 18 residues. CDR1 LNHDA and CDR2 SQIVND come from the germline V gene (reference sequence). With 8 bases removed from V and 3 bases from J, the gap between germline ends came to 28 bases. CDR3: CASGRDGVYPRPDTEAFF. The CDR3 DNA sequence: TGTGCCAGTGGCCGGGACGGAGTTTACCCCCGCCCAGACACTGAAGCTTTCTTT.

This clone was counted a few times. One end of the junction is discordant with germline, which a read error may explain. The chain has TRBV7-2 and TRBJ2-3; D is undetermined. Per the germline V gene, CDR1 is SGHTA and CDR2 is FQGNSA. This CDR3 comprises 14 residues. CDR3 loop: CASSRLPRTDTQYF. The CDR3 region has the DNA TGCGCCAGCAGCCGGCTCCCGAGGACAGATACGCAGTATTTT.

This clone was counted a few times. V and J are TRBV6-6 and TRBJ1-2; D gene uncertain. This CDR3 spans 13 amino acids. CDR1 and CDR2 (germline): MNHNY, SVGAGI (reference sequence). Trimming took off 2 bases at V and 3 bases at J, with 7 bases between the two ends. The CDR3 coding sequence is TGTGCCAGCAGTTACGTTGTAGACTATGGCTACACCTTC. Residues: CASSYVVDYGYTF.

This clone turned up a few times. The chain links TRBV5-1 to TRBJ1-2; the D gene is possibly TRBD1 (6 bases). Between the trimmed V and J ends, which lost 4 bases and 7 bases, there was a span of 17 bases. The CDR3 covers 14 residues. Germline CDR1 is SGHRS and CDR2 is YFSETQ. DNA for the CDR3: TGCGCCAGCAGCCCTAGGGACATCGATGGTGGCTACACCTTC. It is translated as CASSPRDIDGGYTF.

V and J are TRBV6-6 and TRBJ1-1; weak D call: TRBD1 (5 bases). Germline V CDR1 and CDR2: MNHNY, SVGAGI (reference sequence). V was clipped by 6 bases and J by 5 bases, with 13 bases between them. The length of the CDR3 is 13 residues. This CDR3 is CASRAGKSTEAFF. The DNA of the CDR3 is TGTGCCAGCAGAGCAGGGAAATCGACTGAAGCTTTCTTT.

This clone was seen a handful of times. This chain links TRBV19 with TRBJ2-2; 9 positions agree with TRBD1. Germline CDR1 is LNHDA and CDR2 is SQIVND (reference sequence). Losses at the gene ends were 6 bases for V and 7 bases for J; bases not matched to a gene: 6. The CDR3 length is 14 residues. The CDR3: CASRTTGGIGELFF. The CDR3 DNA is TGTGCCAGTAGAACGACAGGGGGTATCGGGGAGCTGTTTTTT.

This chain joins TRBV7-9 and TRBJ2-4, with D uncertain. The V end was cut by 5 bases, the J end by 2 bases, with 19 bases between. There are 17 residues in the CDR3. The germline V gene encodes CDR1 SEHNR and CDR2 FQNEAQ (reference sequence). The CDR3 loop reads CASSQIPLSISKNIQYF. The CDR3 nucleotides read TGTGCCAGCAGCCAAATCCCCCTCTCCATTTCCAAAAACATTCAGTACTTC.

The chain carries TRBV7-2 and TRBJ1-4; no firm D call. Germline V gives CDR1 SGHTA, CDR2 FQGNSA. V was pared by 5 bases and J by 0 bases, with 10 bases between. The CDR3 length is 15 residues. CDR3 residues: CASSIAGATNEKLFF. CDR3 sequence (DNA): TGTGCCAGCAGCATTGCCGGGGCAACTAATGAAAAACTGTTTTTT.

This chain joins TRBV5-1 and TRBJ2-1, with 10 bases lining up with TRBD2. Germline V lookup: CDR1 SGHRS, CDR2 YFSETQ. The junction had 9 bases not matched to a gene; V was cut back by 4 bases and J by 5 bases. The CDR3 contains 16 residues. The CDR3 nucleotides are TGCGCCAGCAGCCCCGGAGCGGGGGGGCCACACAATGAGCAGTTCTTC. This gives the protein CASSPGAGGPHNEQFF.

A few counts support this clone. V is TRBV14 and J is TRBJ2-7, with D uncertain. The CDR3 sequence is 14 residues long. The V and J ends lost 5 bases and 0 bases respectively, with 11 bases between them. CDR1 is SGHDN and CDR2 is FVKESK in the germline V gene. The chain's CDR3 is CASSYRRNSYEQYF. DNA for the CDR3: TGTGCCAGCAGCTACCGACGTAACTCCTACGAGCAGTACTTC.

The chain combines TRBV18 with TRBJ2-7; D perhaps matches TRBD2 (6 bases). Trimming took 2 bases from V and 6 from J, leaving 20 bases between them. This CDR3 spans 16 amino acids. Germline assignment: CDR1 KGHSH and CDR2 LQKENI. CDR3 sequence reads: CASSPSGGSYHSEQYV. The CDR3 bases are TGTGCCAGCTCACCAAGTGGGGGGAGTTACCACAGCGAGCAGTACGTC.

V usage is TRBV25-1 and J usage is TRBJ2-1; no definite D call. The CDR3 length is 11 residues. V was clipped by 4 bases and J by 10 bases, with 8 bases between them. The germline V gene encodes CDR1 MGHDK and CDR2 SYGVNS. The CDR3 region has the DNA TGTGCCAGCAGTGTGTCAGGAGAGCAGTTCTTC. It is translated as CASSVSGEQFF.

A few counts support this clone. V is TRBV5-1 and J is TRBJ2-5; TRBD2 is a possible D gene (5 bases). This CDR3 spans 14 amino acids. Looked up from germline, CDR1 is SGHRS and CDR2 is YFSETQ. V lost 0 bases and J lost 4, with 10 bases in between. CDR3 loop: CASSLGGLLETQYF. The CDR3 bases are TGCGCCAGCAGCTTGGGAGGGCTGTTAGAGACCCAGTACTTC.

This chain joins TRBV4-3 and TRBJ2-1; 7 nucleotides align to TRBD2. Per germline, CDR1 LGHNA and CDR2 YSLEER. V dropped 1 base and J dropped 15; count of bases not matched to a gene: 15. This CDR3 has 15 residues. The CDR3 coding sequence is TGCGCCAGCAGCCAAGCAGCTCAGACGGGACTAATTCCGTTCTTC. It specifies CASSQAAQTGLIPFF.

This clone has a count of ten or more. The chain uses TRBV18 and TRBJ1-4; no reliable D call. V lost 2 bases to trimming and J lost 8 bases, with 9 bases between them. Germline V lookup: CDR1 KGHSH, CDR2 LQKENI. CDR3 length: 13 residues. The CDR3 bases are TGTGCCAGCTCACCAGGCGTCACGGAAAAACTGTTTTTT. This codes for CASSPGVTEKLFF.

This clone was detected once. The rearrangement links TRBV6-5 to TRBJ2-5; TRBD2 might be the D (5 bases). V lost 0 bases and J lost 7, with 15 bases in between. In germline, CDR1 is MNHEY, CDR2 SVGAGI. The CDR3 extends over 15 amino acids. The CDR3 protein is CASSYSVSGRGTQYF. The CDR3 nucleotides read TGTGCCAGCAGTTACTCGGTCTCAGGTCGGGGGACCCAGTACTTC.